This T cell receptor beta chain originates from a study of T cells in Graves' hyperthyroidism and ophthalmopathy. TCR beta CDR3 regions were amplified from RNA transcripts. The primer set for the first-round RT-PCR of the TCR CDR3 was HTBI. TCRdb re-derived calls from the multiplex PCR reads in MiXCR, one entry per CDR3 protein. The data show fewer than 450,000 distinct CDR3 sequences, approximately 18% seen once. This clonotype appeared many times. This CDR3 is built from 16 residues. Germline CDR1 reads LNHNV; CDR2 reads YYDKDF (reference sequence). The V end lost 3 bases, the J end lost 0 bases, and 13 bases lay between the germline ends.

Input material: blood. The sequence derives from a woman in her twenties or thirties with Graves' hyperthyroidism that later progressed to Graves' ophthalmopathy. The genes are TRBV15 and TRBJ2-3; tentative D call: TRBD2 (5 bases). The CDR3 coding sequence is TGTGCCACCAGCAGGACCGAGGAGGTCAGCACAGATACGCAGTATTTT. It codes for CATSRTEEVSTDTQYF.